Given below is one T cell receptor (beta chain) in context. The data were obtained in a study of cytomegalovirus exposure and HLA in healthy donors. The CDR3 loop spans 15 amino acids. J lost 2 bases, V lost 5 bases, and 8 bases had no gene match. From germline, CDR1 is PRHDT and CDR2 FYEKMQ (reference sequence). PCR primers comprised 60 Vbeta and 13 Jbeta primers. Data came from immunoSEQ multiplex PCR; TCRdb stores just in-frame clones and leaves some out. Of 160,000 or so clones in the sample, around 85% are singletons; the top ten hold more than 4%. The sequencing input was PBMCs. The V call is TRBV13, the J call TRBJ2-7; the match to TRBD1 covers 8 bases. This receptor was obtained from a man aged 35 to 55 in good health and CMV-seronegative. This CDR3 is CASSPPPGQAYEQYF. As DNA, the CDR3 is TGTGCCAGCAGCCCACCCCCGGGACAGGCCTACGAGCAGTACTTC.